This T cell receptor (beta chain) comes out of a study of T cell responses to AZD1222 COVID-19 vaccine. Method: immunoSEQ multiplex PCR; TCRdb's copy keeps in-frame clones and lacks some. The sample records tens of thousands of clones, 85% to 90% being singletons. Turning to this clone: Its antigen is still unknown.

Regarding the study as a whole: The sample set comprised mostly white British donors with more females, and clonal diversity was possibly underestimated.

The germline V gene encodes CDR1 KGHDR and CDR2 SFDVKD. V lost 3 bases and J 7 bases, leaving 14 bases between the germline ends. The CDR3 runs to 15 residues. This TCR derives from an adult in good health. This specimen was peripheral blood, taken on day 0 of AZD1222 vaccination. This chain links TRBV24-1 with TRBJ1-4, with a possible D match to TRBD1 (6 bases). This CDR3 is CATSDHGGGGEKLFF. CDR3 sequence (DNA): TGTGCCACCAGTGATCACGGTGGAGGGGGTGAAAAACTGTTTTTT.